The source of this TCR beta chain is a study of T cell responses to AZD1222 COVID-19 vaccine listed by TCRdb under 2021. General notes on the study: A total of 233 trial participants underwent TCR sequencing, of whom some 210 received two doses of AZD1222 and about 26 received two doses of the MenACWY control vaccine. Trial participants were enrolled into age subgroups of 18-55, 56-69 and 70-plus years, which contained around 150, 29 and 61 TCR-sequenced participants, respectively. What the research found in general, with its limitations: Nearly half of unique spike-specific TCRs reportedly recognized epitopes outside regions mutated in the B.1.351 and B.1.1.7 variants. Because no samples from the day 14 peak response were available, repertoires could be characterized only after the peak T cell response. Most participants were white British and females outnumbered males, and the authors suggested that clonal diversity may have been underestimated. After two AZD1222 doses, both the breadth and the depth of spike-specific TCRs were significantly higher than at day 0 and than in MenACWY recipients. Conclusions about previously exposed vaccinees were limited because only a handful of AZD1222 recipients were SARS-CoV-2 seropositive at baseline. The 56-69-year group was small, and its depth increase did not reach significance, likely because of low power. CD4 TCRs associated with the vaccine covered the entire spike protein, and the dominant responses were in regions 160-218 and 743-854.

Of note for this clone: It has no known antigen specificity. No base quality values were provided; no much bigger clone lies one nucleotide off.

The time point label, as the study defines it: about 28 days (+/-7) after the second vaccine dose. AZD1222 recipients whose second dose came at about 4 weeks and those whose second dose came at about 12 weeks were combined into one group, since spike-specific TCR depth and breadth did not differ between the two schedules. Samples from vaccinated people were obtained from the UK trials COV001 and COV002, which included a single-blind randomized controlled phase 2/3 trial of AZD1222 (ChAdOx1 nCoV-19) in healthy adults. For TCRbeta chain sequencing, PBMC samples from trial participants were taken at day 0 and at day 28 after the second dose. From its cysteine to its phenylalanine, the CDR3 spans 13 amino acids. Only the CDR3 DNA stays, 39 bases, in frame from base 1. For CDR1 and CDR2, the germline V gene lists SGHRS and YFSETQ. V was cut back by 7 bases and J by 4 bases, leaving a gap of 15 bases between them.

The CDR3 regions of human TCRbeta chains were analyzed by immunosequencing. Regarding the original processing steps: TCRs in the repertoires were compared against a reference library of SARS-CoV-2-specific TCRs that had been generated with the MIRA antigen-specificity platform. Breadth was defined as the fraction of unique TCRs that were SARS-CoV-2-associated, and depth was defined as the fraction of total T cells that were SARS-CoV-2-associated. Each spike-specific TCR was assigned to its reactive spike region and to a CD4 or CD8 class using the MIRA data. Log10-transformed breadth and depth values were compared by one-way ANOVA with Sidak's multiple comparisons tests. In TCRdb, the immuneACCESS table is reduced to in-frame sequences with V and J assigned. These tables do not hold every clone; where another copy was compared, an unresolved V gene accounts for under half, and the others remain unexplained. V and J calls and clone size come straight from that table; D and trimming were deduced from the DNA. Present in this sample are about 100,000 clones, 70% to 90% of which were seen just once. Of the sample, 2% to 3% is held by the ten largest clones.

The clonotype originates from an adult who received the AZD1222 COVID-19 vaccine. This material consisted of peripheral blood, taken 28 days after the second AZD1222 dose. The chain is assembled from TRBV5-1 and TRBJ2-7; D gene: possibly TRBD1, on 5 matching bases. The encoded CDR3 is CASSKGPEYEQYF. The DNA is TGCGCCAGCTCGAAGGGGCCGGAGTACGAGCAGTACTTC. The CDR3, completed at both ends by the reference TRBV5-1 and TRBJ2-7 genes, gives the full variable domain KAGVTQTPRYLIKTRGQQVTLSCSPISGHRSVSWYQQTPGQGLQFLFEYFSETQRNKGNFPGRFSGRQFSNSRSEMNVSTLELGDSALYLCASSKGPEYEQYFGPGTRLTVT.